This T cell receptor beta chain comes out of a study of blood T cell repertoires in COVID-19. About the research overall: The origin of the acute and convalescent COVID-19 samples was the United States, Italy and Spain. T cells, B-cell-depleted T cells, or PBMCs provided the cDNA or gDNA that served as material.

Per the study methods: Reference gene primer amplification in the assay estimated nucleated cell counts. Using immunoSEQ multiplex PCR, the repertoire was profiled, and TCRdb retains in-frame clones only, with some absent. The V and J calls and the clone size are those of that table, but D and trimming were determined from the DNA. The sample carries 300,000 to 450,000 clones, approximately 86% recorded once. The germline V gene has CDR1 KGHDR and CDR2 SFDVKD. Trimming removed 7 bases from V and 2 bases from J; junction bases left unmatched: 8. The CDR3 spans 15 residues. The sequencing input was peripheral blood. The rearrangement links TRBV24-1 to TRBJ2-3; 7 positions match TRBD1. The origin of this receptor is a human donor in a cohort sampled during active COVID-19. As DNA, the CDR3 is TGTGCCACCAGCCCCGGGACAGCACTCACAGATACGCAGTATTTT. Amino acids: CATSPGTALTDTQYF.